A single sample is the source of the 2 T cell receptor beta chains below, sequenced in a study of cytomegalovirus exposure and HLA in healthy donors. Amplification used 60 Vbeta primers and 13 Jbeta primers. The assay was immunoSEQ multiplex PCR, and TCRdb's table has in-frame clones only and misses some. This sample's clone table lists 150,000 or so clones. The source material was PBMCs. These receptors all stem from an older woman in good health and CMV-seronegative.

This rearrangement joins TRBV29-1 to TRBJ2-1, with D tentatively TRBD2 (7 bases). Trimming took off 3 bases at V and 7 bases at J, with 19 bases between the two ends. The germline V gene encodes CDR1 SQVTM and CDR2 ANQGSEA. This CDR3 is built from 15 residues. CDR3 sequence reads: CSVEALRGRRNEQFF. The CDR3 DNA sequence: TGCAGCGTTGAGGCCTTGCGGGGGCGAAGGAATGAGCAGTTCTTC.

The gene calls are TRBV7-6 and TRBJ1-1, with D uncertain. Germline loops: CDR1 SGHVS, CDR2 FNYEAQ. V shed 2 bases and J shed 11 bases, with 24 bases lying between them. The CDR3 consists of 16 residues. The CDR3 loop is CASSLREGYYRGEAFF. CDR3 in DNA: TGTGCCAGCAGCTTAAGGGAAGGGTATTACCGGGGTGAGGCTTTCTTT.